This note documents a single T cell receptor beta chain sequence. V was trimmed by 0 bases and J by 5 bases, leaving 17 bases between them. Germline V gene sequence: CDR1 SGHRS, CDR2 YFSETQ. The CDR3 is 16 residues long. This sample was included in a study of glioma-infiltrating T cells after dendritic cell vaccination. The overall study: Patients had newly diagnosed or recurrent glioblastoma and received dendritic cell vaccines. The vaccine used monocyte-derived dendritic cells pulsed overnight with autologous tumor lysate.

The primer mix had 60 V beta and 13 J beta primers. The table came from immunoSEQ multiplex PCR; TCRdb's copy has only in-frame clones and leaves some out. The table includes over 80,000 clones, around nine tenths detected once. The clonotype comes from a human donor with glioblastoma. The chain uses TRBV5-1 and TRBJ2-5, with D unclear. Sequencing was performed on blood, taken before dendritic cell vaccination. CDR3 nucleotides: TGCGCCAGCAGCTTGGGCGGATCCGGATTGCGGGAGACCCAGTACTTC. This translates into CASSLGGSGLRETQYF.